These T cell receptor beta chains were read from a single sample in a study of beta chain features in type 1 diabetes. Here immunoSEQ multiplex PCR was the method, and the copy in TCRdb shows in-frame clones only, minus some. The sample holds under 350,000 clones, 13% to 15% seen once. The sample taken for sequencing was naive CD4+ T cells from blood. Source of these receptors: a man between 25 and 39 years old with type 1 diabetes. Both conserved end residues are part of each CDR3. D genes are given only for firm matches. Part of the rows lack a size; the others show once, few, many or a class for expanded clones.

j_gene | abundance | d_gene | v_gene | CDR3nt | CDR3aa
TRBJ2-5 | NA | NA | TRBV27 | TGTGCCACCCTCCGGGAAGAAGACTATCAAGAGACCCAGTACTTC | CATLREEDYQETQYF
TRBJ1-2 | NA | TRBD1 | TRBV6-6 | TGTGCCAGCAGTGGGACAGGGGGCTATGGCTACACCTTC | CASSGTGGYGYTF
TRBJ2-7 | few | TRBD1 | TRBV29-1 | TGCAGCGTACCCGCCTGGGACAGCGTCCACTACGAGCAGTACTTC | CSVPAWDSVHYEQYF
TRBJ1-1 | few | NA | TRBV9 | TGTGCCAGCAGCGTAGCACCGGAGAGCACTGAAGCTTTCTTT | CASSVAPESTEAFF
TRBJ2-3 | NA | NA | TRBV9 | TGTGCCAGCAGCGTAGCACAGGGTGGAATCGTAACGCAGTATTTT | CASSVAQGGIVTQYF
TRBJ1-5 | NA | TRBD1 | TRBV30 | TGTGCCTGGACCTCGGGACAGGGTATCAATCAGCCCCAGCATTTT | CAWTSGQGINQPQHF
TRBJ2-3 | NA | TRBD2 | TRBV18 | TGTGCCAGCTCACCACTAGCGGGAGGTGTCACAGATACGCAGTATTTT | CASSPLAGGVTDTQYF
TRBJ2-7 | NA | TRBD2 | TRBV29-1 | TGCAGCGTGCTTCCGGGGGGGGACGAGCAGTACTTC | CSVLPGGDEQYF
TRBJ1-5 | few | TRBD1 | TRBV30 | TGTGCCTGGAGTGTACCGGACAGGGTCTTTGGGCAGCCCCAGCATTTT | CAWSVPDRVFGQPQHF
TRBJ2-7 | NA | NA | TRBV5-1 | TGCGCCAGCAGCTTGTTCGACACCTCCTACGAGCAGTACTTC | CASSLFDTSYEQYF
TRBJ2-3 | NA | TRBD1 | TRBV7-2 | TGTGCCAGCAGCTTTAGCAGGGGGACCACAGATACGCAGTATTTT | CASSFSRGTTDTQYF
TRBJ1-2 | NA | NA | TRBV28 | TGTGCCAGCAGTTTAAGTCCAAGGGGATATGGCTACACCTTC | CASSLSPRGYGYTF
TRBJ1-1 | NA | NA | TRBV9 | TGTGCCAGCACCTCCAAGGGGGACACTGAAGCTTTCTTT | CASTSKGDTEAFF
TRBJ1-5 | few | TRBD1 | TRBV18 | TGTGCCAGCTCACTCCGGGACAGTGATCAGCCCCAGCATTTT | CASSLRDSDQPQHF
TRBJ2-2 | few | NA | TRBV4-2 | TGTGCCAGCAGCCAAGATTGGGACACCACCGGGGAGCTGTTTTTT | CASSQDWDTTGELFF
TRBJ2-5 | few | TRBD2 | TRBV6-1 | TGTGCCACCCTCCCTGGGGATAGCGGGAAAGAGACCCAGTACTTC | CATLPGDSGKETQYF
TRBJ2-3 | NA | TRBD2 | TRBV28 | TGTGCCAGCAGTTTATGGACCCCTTCTAGCGGGAGGGGAGATACGCAGTATTTT | CASSLWTPSSGRGDTQYF
TRBJ2-1 | NA | NA | TRBV4-2 | TGTGCCAGCAGCCAAGAGAGACTAGATATGACTGAGCAGTTCTTC | CASSQERLDMTEQFF
TRBJ2-1 | few | NA | TRBV5-1 | TGCGCCAGCAGCTTGATTGACAACTACAATGAGCAGTTCTTC | CASSLIDNYNEQFF
TRBJ2-3 | NA | NA | TRBV5-4 | TGTGCCAGTGGGACTGGCACAGATACGCAGTATTTT | CASGTGTDTQYF
TRBJ2-7 | once | TRBD2 | TRBV28 | TGTGCCAGCATAGCCTCCGGCGGGAGGGCCAATCTGTACGAGCAGTACTTC | CASIASGGRANLYEQYF
TRBJ2-2 | few | NA | TRBV11-3 | TGTGCCAGCAGGTCCTACGGGGGTATGATGTTTTTT | CASRSYGGMMFF
TRBJ2-3 | NA | NA | TRBV5-1 | TGCGCCAGCAGCTTGACGGCAGATACGCAGTATTTT | CASSLTADTQYF
TRBJ2-6 | few | NA | TRBV6-5 | TGTGCCAGCAGTGGGGCTTCTGGGGCCAACGTCCTGACTTTC | CASSGASGANVLTF
TRBJ2-5 | few | NA | TRBV5-6 | TGTGCCAGCAGCTCCGAACAGGGCCACATGGAGACCCAGTACTTC | CASSSEQGHMETQYF
TRBJ2-1 | few | NA | TRBV2 | TGTGCCAGCAGGGCAGACTCGAGCTCCTACAATGAGCAGTTCTTC | CASRADSSSYNEQFF
TRBJ1-5 | NA | NA | TRBV18 | TGTGCCAGCTCACCCGACATCTCTCAGCCCCAGCATTTT | CASSPDISQPQHF
TRBJ2-3 | NA | TRBD1 | TRBV29-1 | TGCAGCGACAGACAGGGATCCGCGCAGTATTTT | CSDRQGSAQYF
TRBJ2-3 | few | TRBD1 | TRBV28 | TGTGCCAGCAGTACAGGGGGGCCCACAGATACGCAGTATTTT | CASSTGGPTDTQYF
TRBJ2-1 | NA | TRBD2 | TRBV11-2 | TGTGCCAGCAGCTTAGATCCCGTCGGCGGGAGGCGAAACAATGAGCAGTTCTTC | CASSLDPVGGRRNNEQFF
TRBJ2-7 | few | TRBD1 | TRBV5-6 | TGTGCCAGCAGCTGGGAGACAGGGATCCACGAGCAGTACTTC | CASSWETGIHEQYF
TRBJ2-6 | few | NA | TRBV5-1 | TGCGCCAGCAGCTTCAGACAGGCGACCTCTGGGGCCAACGTCCTGACTTTC | CASSFRQATSGANVLTF
TRBJ1-1 | few | TRBD1 | TRBV19 | TGTGCCAGTACCACAGGGGGCATCAACACTGAAGCTTTCTTT | CASTTGGINTEAFF
TRBJ2-5 | few | TRBD1 | TRBV27 | TGTGCCAGCAGCCCCGGGACAGTGGAAGAGACCCAGTACTTC | CASSPGTVEETQYF
TRBJ2-7 | NA | NA | TRBV5-4 | TGTGCCAGCAGCCCGCGACGGGATTCCTACGAGCAGTACTTC | CASSPRRDSYEQYF
TRBJ2-1 | few | NA | TRBV7-8 | TGTGCCAGCAGCTTGCAGGGGGGCTCCTACAATGAGCAGTTCTTC | CASSLQGGSYNEQFF
TRBJ1-1 | few | NA | TRBV5-4 | TGTGCCAGCAGCTTGGGCGGGAAGAACACTGAAGCTTTCTTT | CASSLGGKNTEAFF
TRBJ1-5 | NA | TRBD1 | TRBV2 | TGTGCCAGCAGGGACAGGGGGAATCAGCCCCAGCATTTT | CASRDRGNQPQHF
TRBJ2-7 | NA | NA | TRBV30 | TGTGCCTGGAGGCCCCCAAGAGTCTACGAGCAGTACTTC | CAWRPPRVYEQYF
TRBJ2-1 | few | TRBD2 | TRBV11-2 | TGTGCCAGCAGTCCTACGAGCGGGAGCTACAATGAGCAGTTCTTC | CASSPTSGSYNEQFF
TRBJ1-2 | few | NA | TRBV9 | TGTGCCAGCAGCCCCGACAGTAACTATGGCTACACCTTC | CASSPDSNYGYTF
TRBJ2-5 | NA | NA | TRBV9 | TGTGCCAGCAGCACCCACCAGACTGCTCAAGAGACCCAGTACTTC | CASSTHQTAQETQYF
TRBJ1-1 | NA | NA | TRBV30 | TGTGCCTGGAGTGTAGAGATGAACACTGAAGCTTTCTTT | CAWSVEMNTEAFF
TRBJ2-7 | few | NA | TRBV5-1 | TGCGCCAGCAGCTTGGAACAGCTATCCTACGAGCAGTACTTC | CASSLEQLSYEQYF
TRBJ2-3 | few | NA | TRBV2 | TGTGCCAGCAGTGTCCAGGGGACAAGCACAGATACGCAGTATTTT | CASSVQGTSTDTQYF
TRBJ2-5 | NA | TRBD2 | TRBV29-1 | TGCAGCGCCGCCCCTTTCCTAGCGGGCGGGGAGACCCAGTACTTC | CSAAPFLAGGETQYF
TRBJ2-5 | NA | NA | TRBV5-4 | TGTGCCAGCAGCGGCGGACAGACACAAGAGACCCAGTACTTC | CASSGGQTQETQYF
TRBJ2-7 | NA | NA | TRBV6-6 | TGTGCCAGCAATGCCAGGGGATACGAGCAGTACTTC | CASNARGYEQYF
TRBJ1-1 | few | NA | TRBV4-2 | TGTGCCAGCGGGGTAGGTGTTCGGCCCGGGGACACTGAAGCTTTCTTT | CASGVGVRPGDTEAFF
TRBJ2-2 | few | NA | TRBV10-3 | TGTGCCATCGGACTCGGTTCGAACACCGGGGAGCTGTTTTTT | CAIGLGSNTGELFF
TRBJ2-1 | few | NA | TRBV20-1 | TGCAGTGCCAAGGAGAATGAGCAGTTCTTC | CSAKENEQFF
TRBJ2-1 | NA | TRBD2 | TRBV6-5 | TGTGCCAGCAGGGAAGGACTAGCGTACAATGAGCAGTTCTTC | CASREGLAYNEQFF
TRBJ1-1 | NA | NA | TRBV29-1 | TGCAGCGTTGAACGCAGGCCTGCAGCTTTCTTT | CSVERRPAAFF
TRBJ2-1 | NA | TRBD1 | TRBV18 | TGTGCCAGCTCACCAGTGGGACAGGGAAGGAATGAGCAGTTCTTC | CASSPVGQGRNEQFF
TRBJ2-5 | NA | NA | TRBV6-1 | TGTGCCAGTGCCGGGACACCGTACCAAGAGACCCAGTACTTC | CASAGTPYQETQYF
TRBJ1-1 | NA | NA | TRBV27 | TGTGCCAGCAGTACGATGACAGCGCACACTGAAGCTTTCTTT | CASSTMTAHTEAFF
TRBJ1-5 | few | TRBD1 | TRBV30 | TGTGCCTGGGGGGGACAGGGGGCTAGGCAGCCCCAGCATTTT | CAWGGQGARQPQHF
TRBJ2-2 | few | TRBD2 | TRBV2 | TGTGCCAGCATCCTGAATACGGGAGGCACCGGGGAGCTGTTTTTT | CASILNTGGTGELFF
TRBJ2-7 | NA | TRBD2 | TRBV28 | TGTGCCAGCAGTTGGGGACTAGCGGGGGACTACGAGCAGTACTTC | CASSWGLAGDYEQYF
TRBJ1-5 | NA | TRBD1 | TRBV2 | TGTGCCAGCAAGGGGACAGTAATTGGTCAGCCCCAGCATTTT | CASKGTVIGQPQHF